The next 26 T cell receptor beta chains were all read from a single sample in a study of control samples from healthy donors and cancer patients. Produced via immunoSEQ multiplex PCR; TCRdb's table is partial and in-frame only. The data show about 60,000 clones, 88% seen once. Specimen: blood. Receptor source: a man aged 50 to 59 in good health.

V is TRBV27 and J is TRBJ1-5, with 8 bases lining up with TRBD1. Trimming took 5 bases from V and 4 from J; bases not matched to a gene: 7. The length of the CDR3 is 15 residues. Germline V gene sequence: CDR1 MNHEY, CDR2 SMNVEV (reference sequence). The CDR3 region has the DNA TGTGCCAGCAGTCCCGGGACAGGAAATAATCAGCCCCAGCATTTT. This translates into CASSPGTGNNQPQHF.

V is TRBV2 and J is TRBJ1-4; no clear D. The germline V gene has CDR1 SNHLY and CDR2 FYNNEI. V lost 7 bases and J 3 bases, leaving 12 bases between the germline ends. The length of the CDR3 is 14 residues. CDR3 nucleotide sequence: TGTGCCAGCAACACAAGACCACCTAATGAAAAACTGTTTTTT. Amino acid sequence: CASNTRPPNEKLFF.

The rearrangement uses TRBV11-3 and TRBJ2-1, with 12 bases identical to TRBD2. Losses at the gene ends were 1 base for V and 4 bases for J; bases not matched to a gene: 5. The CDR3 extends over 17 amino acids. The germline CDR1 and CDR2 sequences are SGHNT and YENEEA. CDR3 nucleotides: TGTGCCAGCAGCTTAGTTAGGACTAGCGGGATATACAATGAGCAGTTCTTC. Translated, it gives CASSLVRTSGIYNEQFF.

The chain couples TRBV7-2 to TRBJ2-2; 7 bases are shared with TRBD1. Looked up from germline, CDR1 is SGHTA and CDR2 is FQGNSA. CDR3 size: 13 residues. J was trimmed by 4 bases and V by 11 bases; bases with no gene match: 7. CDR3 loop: CAGQRDSTGELFF. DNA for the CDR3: TGTGCCGGCCAGAGGGACAGCACCGGGGAGCTGTTTTTT.

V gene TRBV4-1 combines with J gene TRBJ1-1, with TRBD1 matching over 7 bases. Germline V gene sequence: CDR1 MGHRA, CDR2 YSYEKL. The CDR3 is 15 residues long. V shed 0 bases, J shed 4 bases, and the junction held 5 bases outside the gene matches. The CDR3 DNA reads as TGCGCCAGCAGCCAAGATGCGGCAGGGGGCACTGAAGCTTTCTTT. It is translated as CASSQDAAGGTEAFF.

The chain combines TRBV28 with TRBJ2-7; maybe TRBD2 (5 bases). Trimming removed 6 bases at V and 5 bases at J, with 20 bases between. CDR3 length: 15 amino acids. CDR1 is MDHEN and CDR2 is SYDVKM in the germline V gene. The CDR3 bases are TGTGCCAGCAGATCTAGAGGGCTCGGGAACGACGAGCAGTACTTC. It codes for CASRSRGLGNDEQYF.

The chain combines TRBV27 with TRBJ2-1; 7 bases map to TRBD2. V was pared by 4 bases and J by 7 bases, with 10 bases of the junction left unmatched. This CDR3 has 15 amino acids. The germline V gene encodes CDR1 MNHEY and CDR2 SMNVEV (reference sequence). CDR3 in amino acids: CASSSGREFWNEQFF. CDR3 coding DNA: TGTGCCAGCAGTTCGGGGCGGGAGTTCTGGAATGAGCAGTTCTTC.

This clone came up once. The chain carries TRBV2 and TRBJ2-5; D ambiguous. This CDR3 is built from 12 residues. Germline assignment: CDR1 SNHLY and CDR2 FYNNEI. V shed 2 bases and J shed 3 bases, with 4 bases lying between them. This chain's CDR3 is CASSESKETQYF. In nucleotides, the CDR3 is TGTGCCAGCAGTGAAAGCAAAGAGACCCAGTACTTC.

CDR3 coding DNA: TGTGCCAGCAGGACAGCGAACACCGGGGAGCTGTTTTTT. Amino acids: CASRTANTGELFF. V usage is TRBV28 and J usage is TRBJ2-2; D is possibly TRBD1 (5 bases). The CDR3 is made up of 13 amino acids. Trimming cost V 6 bases and J 0 bases, with 5 bases left between them. Germline V gene sequence: CDR1 MDHEN, CDR2 SYDVKM.

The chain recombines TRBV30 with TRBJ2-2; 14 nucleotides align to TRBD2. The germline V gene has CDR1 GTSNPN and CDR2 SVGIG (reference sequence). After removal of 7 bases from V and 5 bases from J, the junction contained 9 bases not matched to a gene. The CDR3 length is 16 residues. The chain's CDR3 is CASRGTSGSPTGELFF. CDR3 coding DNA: TGTGCCTCACGAGGGACTAGCGGGAGTCCAACCGGGGAGCTGTTTTTT.

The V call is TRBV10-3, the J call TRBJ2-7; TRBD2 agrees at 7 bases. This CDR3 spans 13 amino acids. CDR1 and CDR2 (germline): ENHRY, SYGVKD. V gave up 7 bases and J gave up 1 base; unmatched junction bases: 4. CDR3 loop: CAITSGISYEQYF. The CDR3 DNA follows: TGTGCCATCACGAGCGGGATTTCCTACGAGCAGTACTTC.

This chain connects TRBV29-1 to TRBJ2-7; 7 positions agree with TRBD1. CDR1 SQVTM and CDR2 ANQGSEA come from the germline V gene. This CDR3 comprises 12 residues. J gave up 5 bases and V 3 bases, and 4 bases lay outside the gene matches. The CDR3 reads CSVDRQGHEQYF. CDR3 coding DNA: TGCAGCGTTGACAGACAGGGCCACGAGCAGTACTTC.

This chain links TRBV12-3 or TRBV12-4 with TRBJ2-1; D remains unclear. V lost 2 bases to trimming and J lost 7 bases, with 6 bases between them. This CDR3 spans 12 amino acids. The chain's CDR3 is CASSLMGNEQFF. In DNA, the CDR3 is TGTGCCAGCAGTTTAATGGGGAATGAGCAGTTCTTC.

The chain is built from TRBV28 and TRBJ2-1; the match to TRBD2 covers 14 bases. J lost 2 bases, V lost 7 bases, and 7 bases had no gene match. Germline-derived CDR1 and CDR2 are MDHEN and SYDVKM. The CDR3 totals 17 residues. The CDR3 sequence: CASTSGLAGVPYNEQFF. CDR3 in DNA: TGTGCCAGCACCTCGGGACTAGCGGGAGTCCCCTACAATGAGCAGTTCTTC.

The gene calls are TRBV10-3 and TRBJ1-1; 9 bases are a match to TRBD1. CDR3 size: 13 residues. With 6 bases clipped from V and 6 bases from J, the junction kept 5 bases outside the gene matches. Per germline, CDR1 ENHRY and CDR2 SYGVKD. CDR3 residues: CAISRDREAEAFF. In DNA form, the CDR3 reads TGTGCCATCAGCCGGGACAGGGAGGCTGAAGCTTTCTTT.

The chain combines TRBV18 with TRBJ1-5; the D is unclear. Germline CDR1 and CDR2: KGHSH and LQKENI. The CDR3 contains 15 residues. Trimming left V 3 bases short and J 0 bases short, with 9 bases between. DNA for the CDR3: TGTGCCAGCTCACCGACACAAGTTAGCAATCAGCCCCAGCATTTT. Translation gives CASSPTQVSNQPQHF.

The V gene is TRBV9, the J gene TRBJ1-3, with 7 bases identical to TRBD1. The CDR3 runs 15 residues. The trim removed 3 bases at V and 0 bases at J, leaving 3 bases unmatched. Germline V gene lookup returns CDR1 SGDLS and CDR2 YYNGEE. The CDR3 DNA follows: TGTGCCAGCAGCGCGGGACAGAGCTCTGGAAACACCATATATTTT. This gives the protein CASSAGQSSGNTIYF.

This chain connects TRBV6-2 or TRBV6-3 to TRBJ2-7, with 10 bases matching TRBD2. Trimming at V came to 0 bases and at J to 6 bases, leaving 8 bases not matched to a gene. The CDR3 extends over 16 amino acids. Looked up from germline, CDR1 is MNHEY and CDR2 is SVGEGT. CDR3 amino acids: CASSYSRDLAGAEQYF. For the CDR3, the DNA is TGTGCCAGCAGTTACTCGAGAGATCTAGCGGGAGCCGAGCAGTACTTC.

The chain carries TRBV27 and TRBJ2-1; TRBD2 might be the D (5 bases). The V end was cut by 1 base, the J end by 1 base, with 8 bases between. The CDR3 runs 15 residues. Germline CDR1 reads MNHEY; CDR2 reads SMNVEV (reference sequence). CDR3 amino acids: CASSLYTGSYNEQFF. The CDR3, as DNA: TGTGCCAGCAGTTTATATACGGGATCCTACAATGAGCAGTTCTTC.

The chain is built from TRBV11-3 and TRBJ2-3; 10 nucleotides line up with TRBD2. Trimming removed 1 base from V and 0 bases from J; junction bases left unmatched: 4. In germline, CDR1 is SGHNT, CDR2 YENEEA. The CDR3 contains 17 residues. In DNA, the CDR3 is TGTGCCAGCAGCTTAGGCTTGACTAGCGGGAGCACAGATACGCAGTATTTT. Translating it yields CASSLGLTSGSTDTQYF.

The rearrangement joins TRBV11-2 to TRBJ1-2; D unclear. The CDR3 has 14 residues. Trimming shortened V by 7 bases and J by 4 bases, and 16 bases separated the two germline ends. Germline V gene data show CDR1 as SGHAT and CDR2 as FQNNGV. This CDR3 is CASTPREGVYGYTF. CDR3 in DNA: TGTGCCAGCACGCCCCGGGAGGGTGTCTATGGCTACACCTTC.

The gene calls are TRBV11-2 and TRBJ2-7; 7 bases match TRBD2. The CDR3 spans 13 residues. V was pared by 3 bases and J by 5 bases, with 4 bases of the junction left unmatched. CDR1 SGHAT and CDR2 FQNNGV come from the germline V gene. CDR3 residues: CASSFRTSDEQYF. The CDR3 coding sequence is TGTGCCAGCAGCTTTCGGACTAGTGACGAGCAGTACTTC.

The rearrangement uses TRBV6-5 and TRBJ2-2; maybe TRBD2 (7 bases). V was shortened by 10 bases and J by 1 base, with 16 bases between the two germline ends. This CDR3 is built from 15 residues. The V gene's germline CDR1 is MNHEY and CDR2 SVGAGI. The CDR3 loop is CATHRGAGNTGELFF. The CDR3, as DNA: TGTGCCACTCACCGGGGGGCAGGGAACACCGGGGAGCTGTTTTTT.

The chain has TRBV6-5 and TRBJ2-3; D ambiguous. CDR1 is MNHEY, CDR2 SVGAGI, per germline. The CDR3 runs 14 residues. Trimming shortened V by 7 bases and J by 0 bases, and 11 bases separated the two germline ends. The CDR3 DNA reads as TGTGCCAGCAAACGGACGGGTAGCACAGATACGCAGTATTTT. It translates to CASKRTGSTDTQYF.

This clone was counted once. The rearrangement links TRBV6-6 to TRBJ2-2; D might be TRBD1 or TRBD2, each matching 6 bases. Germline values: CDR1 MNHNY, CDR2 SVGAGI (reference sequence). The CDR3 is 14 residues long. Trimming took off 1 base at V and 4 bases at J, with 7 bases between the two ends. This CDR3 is CASSYWGATGELFF. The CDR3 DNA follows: TGTGCCAGCAGTTACTGGGGGGCCACCGGGGAGCTGTTTTTT.

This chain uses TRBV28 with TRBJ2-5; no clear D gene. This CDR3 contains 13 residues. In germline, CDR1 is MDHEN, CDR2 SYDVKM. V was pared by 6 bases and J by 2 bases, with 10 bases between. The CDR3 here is CASSYQIQETQYF. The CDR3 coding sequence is TGTGCCAGCAGCTATCAGATTCAAGAGACCCAGTACTTC.